This T cell receptor (beta chain) is drawn from a study of blood T cell repertoires in COVID-19. Study-level information: Samples taken during acute and convalescent COVID-19 were collected in the United States, Italy and Spain. Nucleic acid was either cDNA or gDNA, and it came from T cells, B-cell-depleted T cells, or PBMCs.

This CDR3 region has 15 residues. The germline V gene encodes CDR1 MNHNS and CDR2 SASEGT. V dropped 1 base and J dropped 3; count of bases not matched to a gene: 4. Assay used: immunoSEQ multiplex PCR; TCRdb lists only in-frame clones, some missing. This sample yields over 200,000 clones, of which approximately 86% are seen a single time; about 9.8% belongs to the top ten. The source of this sequence is a man aged 40-49 years who had recovered from COVID-19. Sequencing used peripheral blood. This chain connects TRBV6-1 to TRBJ2-7; 9 bases agree with TRBD2. DNA for the CDR3: TGTGCCAGCAGTGAAGGGACTAGCGTCTACTACGAGCAGTACTTC. This translates into CASSEGTSVYYEQYF.